This TCR beta chain came from a study of T-cell memory formation after mild COVID-19. Study-wide points: CD4+ contracting clones were mainly CM and EM; CD8+ ones, EMRA. Day 15 to 85 contractors were CD4/CD8 balanced; later expanders leaned CD4+.

TCRdb redid the calling of the 5' RACE reads with MiXCR, one entry per CDR3 protein. The sample has 500,000 to 600,000 distinct CDR3 sequences, approximately 18% seen once. V lost 3 bases, J lost 2 bases, and 12 bases lay in between. Germline assignment: CDR1 DFQATT and CDR2 SNEGSKA (reference sequence). The CDR3 contains 14 residues. As for this clonotype: Its antigen is not identified.

Material: PBMCs or a T cell subset sorted from them (not recorded which). The V call is TRBV20-1, the J call TRBJ2-3, with D tentatively TRBD2 (5 bases). This TCR was sampled from an adult woman who had mild COVID-19 (a few samples of this study predate the infection). Cell type and time point are not known. The CDR3 reads CSARPAAVTDTQYF. DNA for the CDR3: TGCAGTGCTAGGCCAGCGGCGGTCACAGATACGCAGTATTTT.